Listed below are T cell receptor beta chains from one sample, sequenced in a study of T cell repertoires in cytomegalovirus infection. TCRdb itself ran the reads through MiXCR, one entry per CDR3 protein. The data contain 830,000 or so distinct CDR3 sequences, 30% to 35% of them singletons. Which antigens these TCRs recognize remains unknown. Sequenced here: cultured CD8+ T cells from PBMCs, sampled from culture after CMV antigen stimulation. All receptors derive from a human donor in good health (CMV status not recorded). Some clones in this sample may be carry-over from other donors' samples. CDR3s include the opening cysteine and the closing phenylalanine or tryptophan. D genes are given only for firm matches. For some rows the clone size is stated as once, few or many, or as a class when expanded; others skip it.

d_call | j_call | clone_size | v_call | cdr3_aa | cdr3_nt
NA | TRBJ2-5 | NA | TRBV13 | CASSLTVGGETQYF | TGTGCCAGCAGCTTAACGGTGGGAGGAGAGACCCAGTACTTC
NA | TRBJ2-7 | NA | TRBV2 | CASSATDSPYEQYF | TGTGCCAGCAGCGCTACGGACAGCCCCTACGAGCAGTACTTC
TRBD2 | TRBJ2-3 | many | TRBV15 | CATSPGGVITDTQYF | TGTGCCACCAGCCCGGGGGGAGTCATCACAGATACGCAGTATTTT
NA | TRBJ2-5 | NA | TRBV11-2 | CASSLRVGSGRFFQETQYF | TGTGCCAGCAGCTTAAGGGTAGGGAGCGGGCGCTTCTTCCAAGAGACCCAGTACTTC
NA | TRBJ2-2 | many | TRBV5-5 | CASSLVRTGELFF | TGTGCCAGCAGCTTGGTCCGGACCGGGGAGCTGTTTTTT
NA | TRBJ1-2 | few | TRBV7-2 | CASSLNSALYRYGYTF | TGTGCCAGCAGCTTAAACAGCGCCCTTTATAGATATGGCTACACCTTC
TRBD1 | TRBJ1-2 | few | TRBV7-9 | CASRVNLRGQFYGYTF | TGTGCCAGCAGAGTAAACCTACGGGGACAGTTCTATGGCTACACCTTC
NA | TRBJ1-2 | few | TRBV6-1 | CASSLEGKAIYGYTF | TGTGCCAGCAGCCTCGAAGGAAAGGCTATCTATGGCTACACCTTC
NA | TRBJ2-5 | NA | TRBV19 | CASSRTGRYQETQYF | TGTGCCAGTAGTCGCACCGGGCGTTACCAAGAGACCCAGTACTTC
TRBD1 | TRBJ2-3 | few | TRBV7-2 | CASSRPPGTGGWDTQYF | TGTGCCAGCAGCCGCCCACCCGGGACAGGGGGCTGGGATACGCAGTATTTT
NA | TRBJ2-3 | NA | TRBV12-3/TRBV12-4 | CASSLYQGADTQYF | TGTGCCAGCAGTTTATATCAGGGAGCGGATACGCAGTATTTT
TRBD1 | TRBJ1-1 | many | TRBV6-5 | CASSYYTGATEAFF | TGTGCCAGCAGTTACTATACAGGGGCCACTGAAGCTTTCTTT
NA | TRBJ1-1 | NA | TRBV19 | CASSIVAVNTEAFF | TGTGCCAGTAGTATTGTGGCAGTGAACACTGAAGCTTTCTTT
TRBD2 | TRBJ2-3 | NA | TRBV6-6 | CASRSGGITDTQYF | TGTGCCAGCAGGTCGGGGGGAATCACAGATACGCAGTATTTT
TRBD1 | TRBJ1-2 | once | TRBV20-1 | CSASLSQGRGYTF | TGCAGTGCTAGCCTATCACAGGGGCGGGGCTACACCTTC
NA | TRBJ2-5 | few | TRBV10-3 | CAISEITGETQYF | TGTGCCATCAGTGAGATAACTGGGGAGACCCAGTACTTC
NA | TRBJ2-3 | NA | TRBV7-9 | CASSLEMEVGDTQYF | TGTGCCAGCAGCTTAGAAATGGAAGTGGGAGATACGCAGTATTTT
NA | TRBJ1-5 | NA | TRBV11-1 | CASSFANFNNQPQHF | TGTGCCAGCAGCTTTGCAAATTTTAACAATCAGCCCCAGCATTTT
NA | TRBJ2-2 | few | TRBV2 | CASSEHRATGELFF | TGTGCCAGCAGTGAGCACAGGGCCACCGGGGAGCTGTTTTTT
TRBD2 | TRBJ2-3 | NA | TRBV27 | CASSSTSGTQYF | TGTGCCAGCAGTTCAACTAGCGGTACGCAGTATTTT
NA | TRBJ2-3 | NA | TRBV7-9 | CASSSLARPADTQYF | TGTGCCAGCAGCTCTCTAGCTCGCCCGGCGGATACGCAGTATTTT
NA | TRBJ1-1 | NA | TRBV27 | CASSLGAGGWRNTEAFF | TGTGCCAGCAGTTTAGGTGCCGGGGGGTGGAGGAACACTGAAGCTTTCTTT
NA | TRBJ2-1 | NA | TRBV6-2/TRBV6-3 | CASSYKTFPPYNEQFF | TGTGCCAGCAGTTACAAGACCTTCCCTCCCTACAATGAGCAGTTCTTC
NA | TRBJ1-2 | NA | TRBV27 | CASSSLGGVYGYTF | TGTGCCAGCAGTTCCTTAGGGGGGGTATATGGCTACACCTTC
NA | TRBJ2-1 | few | TRBV29-1 | CSVGRVRGNEQFF | TGCAGCGTTGGGCGGGTCCGGGGGAATGAGCAGTTCTTC
NA | TRBJ1-1 | NA | TRBV18 | CASDGGDRTEAFF | TGTGCCAGCGACGGGGGGGATAGGACTGAAGCTTTCTTT
NA | TRBJ2-2 | NA | TRBV27 | CAVGTDNTGELFF | TGTGCCGTGGGGACTGACAACACCGGGGAGCTGTTTTTT
TRBD1 | TRBJ2-6 | NA | TRBV5-6 | CASSLAPGQGYSGANVLTF | TGTGCCAGCAGCTTAGCCCCGGGACAGGGATACTCTGGGGCCAACGTCCTGACTTTC
TRBD1 | TRBJ2-1 | few | TRBV14 | CASSQVRQGPYNEQFF | TGTGCCAGCAGCCAAGTTAGACAGGGTCCCTACAATGAGCAGTTCTTC
NA | TRBJ2-3 | few | TRBV27 | CASSLGSSSTDTQYF | TGTGCCAGCAGTTTAGGGTCTTCTAGCACAGATACGCAGTATTTT
NA | TRBJ2-2 | NA | TRBV6-1 | CASSYPQGRTNTGELFF | TGTGCCAGCAGTTATCCCCAAGGACGGACGAACACCGGGGAGCTGTTTTTT
NA | TRBJ2-7 | once | TRBV2 | CASEGDEQYF | TGTGCCTCAGAGGGGGACGAGCAGTACTTC
TRBD1 | TRBJ2-7 | few | TRBV27 | CASSPEGRGLREQYF | TGTGCCAGCAGTCCCGAAGGCAGGGGGCTTCGCGAGCAGTACTTC
NA | TRBJ1-1 | NA | TRBV10-3 | CAISLFFLTEAFF | TGTGCCATCAGTCTATTTTTCCTCACTGAAGCTTTCTTT
TRBD1 | TRBJ2-5 | NA | TRBV7-6 | CASSRDRALRTQYF | TGTGCTAGCAGCCGCGACAGGGCCCTCCGGACCCAGTACTTC
NA | TRBJ2-3 | many | TRBV7-2 | CASSHDSFTDTQYF | TGTGCCAGCAGCCACGACAGTTTCACAGATACGCAGTATTTT
NA | TRBJ2-1 | NA | TRBV19 | CASKVRSSYNEQFF | TGTGCCAGTAAGGTTAGGAGCTCCTACAATGAGCAGTTCTTC
NA | TRBJ2-1 | NA | TRBV28 | CASSFVGGNEQFF | TGTGCCAGCAGTTTTGTAGGGGGCAATGAGCAGTTCTTC
NA | TRBJ2-7 | NA | TRBV15 | CATSSAGIPYEQYF | TGTGCCACCAGCAGTGCCGGGATCCCCTACGAGCAGTACTTC
NA | TRBJ2-2 | many | TRBV7-6 | CASSLEQPNTGELFF | TGTGCCAGCAGCTTAGAACAACCGAACACCGGGGAGCTGTTTTTT
TRBD2 | TRBJ2-5 | few | TRBV7-2 | CASSSWRGTYQETQYF | TGTGCCAGCAGCTCCTGGCGGGGGACCTACCAAGAGACCCAGTACTTC
NA | TRBJ2-7 | NA | TRBV28 | CASSFPPGVLLEQYF | TGTGCCAGCAGTTTCCCCCCAGGGGTCTTACTCGAGCAGTACTTC